This is a list of T cell receptor beta chains from one sample in a study of T cell responses to AZD1222 COVID-19 vaccine. The repertoire was sequenced with immunoSEQ multiplex PCR; TCRdb's copy has only in-frame clones and lacks some. The sample records around 120,000 clones, approximately 90% being singletons. The sequences come from peripheral blood, collected 28 days after the second AZD1222 dose. The receptors come from an adult who received the AZD1222 COVID-19 vaccine. Each CDR3 is given with its conserved first and last residue. D genes are given only for firm matches. Some rows mark clone size as missing; the rest say once, few, many or name a class of expanded clone.

>.|TRBJ1-6|.|TRBV28
TGTGCCAGCAGTTTATCACGGCCAGTTCGGATAGTGGGTAATTCACCCCTCCACTTT
CASSLSRPVRIVGNSPLHF
>.|TRBJ2-7|TRBD2|TRBV18
TGTGCCAGCTCTCATAGCGCGTCTAGCGGGAGAATCGGCTACGAGCAGTACTTC
CASSHSASSGRIGYEQYF
>.|TRBJ2-1|TRBD2|TRBV6-1
TGTGCCAGCAGTGTCCTAACTAGCGGGAGTTACAATGAGCAGTTCTTC
CASSVLTSGSYNEQFF
>.|TRBJ2-1|.|TRBV30
TGTGCCTGGAGCGAGGGGTTTTATGAGCAGTTCTTC
CAWSEGFYEQFF
>.|TRBJ1-5|.|TRBV2
TGTGCCAGCAAAAAAGGTAGCAATCAGCCCCAGCATTTT
CASKKGSNQPQHF
>.|TRBJ2-1|TRBD2|TRBV27
TGTGCCAGCAGTCGGGGGAGGGGTGAGCAGTTCTTC
CASSRGRGEQFF
>once|TRBJ2-2|TRBD2|TRBV3-1/TRBV3-2
TGTGCCAGCAGCGGGACTAGCGGACCCACCGGGGAGCTGTTTTTT
CASSGTSGPTGELFF
>.|TRBJ2-1|TRBD2|TRBV7-2
TGTGCCAGCAGTTCAGAGTCCGGGAGGGAGCAGTTCTTC
CASSSESGREQFF
>.|TRBJ1-2|.|TRBV6-6
TGTGCCAGCAGGGGACCAGCGCTAGCGGATGGCTACACCTTC
CASRGPALADGYTF
>once|TRBJ2-7|.|TRBV5-1
TGCGCCAGCAGCTGGACCGTTTCCGGGGCACACTACGAGCAGTACTTC
CASSWTVSGAHYEQYF
>.|TRBJ1-4|TRBD1|TRBV28
TGTGCCAGCAGTTTATGGCCTCGACAGGGAGGTGAAAAACTGTTTTTT
CASSLWPRQGGEKLFF
>.|TRBJ1-5|TRBD1|TRBV10-3
TGTGCCATCAGTGGTCAGGGGGCGCATGGCAATCAGCCCCAGCATTTT
CAISGQGAHGNQPQHF
>.|TRBJ1-1|.|TRBV4-3
TGCGCCAGCAGCCAAGCCTTCGGGTGGGGGACTGAAGCTTTCTTT
CASSQAFGWGTEAFF
>.|TRBJ2-1|.|TRBV7-3
TGTGCCAGCAGTCCCGATTACAATGAGCAGTTCTTC
CASSPDYNEQFF
>once|TRBJ1-4|.|TRBV7-9
TGTGCCAGCAGCTTAGATGCACTATCAGCAACTAATGAAAAACTGTTTTTT
CASSLDALSATNEKLFF
>.|TRBJ2-3|TRBD1|TRBV6-5
TGTGCCAGCAGTCTCCAACAGGGGAAGGCGATCACGCAGTATTTT
CASSLQQGKAITQYF
>.|TRBJ1-2|.|TRBV2
TGTGCCAGCAGCCCTGAATATTTGGTCTACACCTTC
CASSPEYLVYTF
>.|TRBJ2-3|.|TRBV10-3
TGTGCCATCAGTGTACTCGCAAGCACAGATACGCAGTATTTT
CAISVLASTDTQYF
>.|TRBJ1-1|.|TRBV27
TGTGCCAGCAACCCAGTAGGGGAGGGGAGCACTGAAGCTTTCTTT
CASNPVGEGSTEAFF
>.|TRBJ1-5|.|TRBV9
TGTGCCAGCAGCGTTGATACAGGGCTCAATCAGCCCCAGCATTTT
CASSVDTGLNQPQHF
>.|TRBJ1-2|.|TRBV5-4
TGTGCCAGCAGCTTGGACCCCGCGGGGGGTTATGGCTACACCTTC
CASSLDPAGGYGYTF
>.|TRBJ1-1|.|TRBV2
TGTGCCAGCAGAGTGACGGTGAACACTGAAGCTTTCTTT
CASRVTVNTEAFF
>.|TRBJ2-3|TRBD2|TRBV9
TGTGCCAGCAGCGTAGGGGTAGCGGGGACGACAGATACGCAGTATTTT
CASSVGVAGTTDTQYF
>.|TRBJ2-1|TRBD2|TRBV6-2/TRBV6-3
TGTGCCAGCAGTTTCCTTGGGACTAGCGGTGAGCAGTTCTTC
CASSFLGTSGEQFF
>.|TRBJ1-6|.|TRBV5-1
TGCGCCAGCAGCTTGGGACCAAATTCACCCCTCCACTTT
CASSLGPNSPLHF
>.|TRBJ1-1|TRBD1|TRBV5-1
TGCGCCAGCTCCCCCTGGGACAGCACTGAAGCTTTCTTT
CASSPWDSTEAFF
>few|TRBJ2-1|.|TRBV7-8
TGTGCCAGCAGCTTAGCGCGGGCTAATGAGCAGTTCTTC
CASSLARANEQFF
>.|TRBJ2-3|.|TRBV27
TGTGCCAGCAGTCCCCTAACGATAGGGACAGATACGCAGTATTTT
CASSPLTIGTDTQYF
>.|TRBJ2-5|.|TRBV6-1
TGTGCCAGCAGTGATGGACATTTCGGAGAGACCCAGTACTTC
CASSDGHFGETQYF
>.|TRBJ2-1|.|TRBV5-4
TGTGCCAGCAGCTACTTAGACAATGAGCAGTTCTTC
CASSYLDNEQFF
>.|TRBJ1-5|.|TRBV7-2
TGTGCCAGCAGCTTAGACGGGGGCTCTGGGCAGCCCCAGCATTTT
CASSLDGGSGQPQHF
>few|TRBJ1-2|TRBD1|TRBV4-2
TGTGCCAGCAGCCAAGAGTTCTTGACAGGGGGCTTCGAAAGTGGCTACACCTTC
CASSQEFLTGGFESGYTF
>.|TRBJ1-1|.|TRBV12-3/TRBV12-4
TGTGCCAGCAGTTTTCCCGGGAACACTGAAGCTTTCTTT
CASSFPGNTEAFF
>.|TRBJ1-5|.|TRBV12-3/TRBV12-4
TGTGCCAGCAGTTTATTGGGGGCCCAGCCCCAGCATTTT
CASSLLGAQPQHF
>.|TRBJ1-5|.|TRBV21-1
TGTGCCAGCAGCAAAGGGGGGACAGGTGGATGTATAGGGCAGCCCCAGCATTTT
CASSKGGTGGCIGQPQHF
>.|TRBJ2-5|TRBD1|TRBV5-6
TGTGCCAGCAGCTTATCTAGGACAGGGGGACAAGAGACCCAGTACTTC
CASSLSRTGGQETQYF
>.|TRBJ2-7|.|TRBV3-1/TRBV3-2
TGTGCCAGCAGCCAAGATCGGGCAGTGGGCGCCTACGAGCAGTACTTC
CASSQDRAVGAYEQYF
>.|TRBJ2-3|.|TRBV4-2
TGTGCCAGCAGCCAAGAGGCACCCCCCGCAGATACGCAGTATTTT
CASSQEAPPADTQYF